Each of the 15 T cell receptor beta chains below was sequenced from the same sample in a study of blood T cell repertoires in COVID-19. TCRdb's copy holds only in-frame clones and misses some; the assay was immunoSEQ multiplex PCR. The sample includes about 38,000 clones, 87% seen only once; the top ten take less than 25%. Sequenced sample: peripheral blood. The receptor source for this set is a man aged 50 to 59 with active or convalescent COVID-19.

The chain has TRBV28 and TRBJ2-7; TRBD2 matches 10 bases. CDR3 length: 15 amino acids. V dropped 6 bases and J dropped 6; count of bases not matched to a gene: 11. Germline V gene data show CDR1 as MDHEN and CDR2 as SYDVKM. CDR3 sequence reads: CASRPYSGRSLEQYF. CDR3 in DNA: TGTGCCAGCAGGCCGTATAGCGGGAGGTCCCTCGAGCAGTACTTC.

The chain joins TRBV24-1 to TRBJ2-1; 14 bases align to TRBD2. The CDR3 consists of 20 residues. CDR1 is KGHDR and CDR2 is SFDVKD in the germline V gene. The junction had 12 bases not matched to a gene; V was cut back by 5 bases and J by 1 base. The CDR3 DNA reads TGTGCCACCAGTGCCGCTGGGACTAGCGGGAGTAGGAAGTCCTACAATGAGCAGTTCTTC. Translated: CATSAAGTSGSRKSYNEQFF.

This rearrangement joins TRBV29-1 to TRBJ2-2; 9 nucleotides agree with TRBD1. This CDR3 has 16 residues. CDR1 and CDR2 from the germline V gene are SQVTM and ANQGSEA. V was clipped by 6 bases and J by 0 bases; unmatched bases: 8. The CDR3 loop reads CSVRTGATTNTGELFF. The CDR3, as DNA: TGCAGCGTGAGGACAGGGGCGACTACGAACACCGGGGAGCTGTTTTTT.

The chain employs TRBV6-5 and TRBJ1-2; TRBD1 agrees at 10 bases. Trimming cost V 6 bases and J 4 bases; bases outside gene matches: 5. Germline lookup yields CDR1 MNHEY and CDR2 SVGAGI. The CDR3 covers 14 residues. The CDR3 is CASSRQGALYGYTF. The CDR3 bases are TGTGCCAGCAGCCGACAGGGGGCCCTCTATGGCTACACCTTC.

The chain carries TRBV10-1 and TRBJ2-7; D may be TRBD1 (6 bases). V was pared by 2 bases and J by 5 bases, with 16 bases between. CDR3 length: 15 residues. CDR1 is WNHNN and CDR2 is SYGVQD in the germline V gene (reference sequence). The CDR3 DNA sequence: TGCGCCAGCAGTGAGAGCCAGGGGTACCCCCACGAGCAGTACTTC. Translating it yields CASSESQGYPHEQYF.

This clone came up a few times. The J gene is TRBJ2-7, the V gene TRBV7-2; 8 nucleotides match TRBD2. The trim removed 3 bases at V and 0 bases at J, leaving 13 bases unmatched. Germline V gene lookup returns CDR1 SGHTA and CDR2 FQGNSA. This CDR3 has 18 residues. This chain's CDR3 is CASSFPPQREQSSYEQYF. CDR3 sequence (DNA): TGTGCCAGCAGCTTCCCCCCACAGCGGGAGCAAAGCTCCTACGAGCAGTACTTC.

This chain connects TRBV28 to TRBJ1-2; TRBD1 might be the D (6 bases). This CDR3 comprises 13 residues. Trimming left V 10 bases short and J 1 base short, with 13 bases between. Germline CDR1 MDHEN, CDR2 SYDVKM. CDR3 sequence: CATGQPNNYGYTF. CDR3 bases: TGTGCCACCGGACAGCCTAATAACTATGGCTACACCTTC.

This clone has a handful of counts. This chain links TRBV11-3 with TRBJ2-1; the match to TRBD1 covers 9 bases. Germline V gene sequence: CDR1 SGHNT, CDR2 YENEEA. With V trimmed by 3 bases and J by 7 bases, 4 bases remained unmatched. The CDR3 is 14 residues long. CDR3 in amino acids: CASSFPGTGNEQFF. The CDR3 DNA reads as TGTGCCAGCAGCTTCCCCGGGACAGGGAATGAGCAGTTCTTC.

This rearrangement joins TRBV6-6 to TRBJ2-1; 10 nucleotides align to TRBD1. The germline gives CDR1 MNHNY, CDR2 SVGAGI (reference sequence). The CDR3 runs to 16 residues. Germline trimming cut 0 bases from V and 7 bases from J; bases unmatched to any gene: 6. CDR3: CASSYSGQGNQNEQFF. The CDR3 coding sequence is TGTGCCAGCAGTTACTCGGGACAGGGGAATCAGAATGAGCAGTTCTTC.

The gene calls are TRBV5-1 and TRBJ2-3; 11 bases agree with TRBD2. Looked up from germline, CDR1 is SGHRS and CDR2 is YFSETQ. Unmatched junction bases numbered 10, after V lost 3 bases and J lost 4 bases. This CDR3 comprises 17 residues. CDR3 amino acids: CASSSLVAGGKSDTQYF. The CDR3 region has the DNA TGCGCCAGCAGCTCCCTCGTAGCGGGGGGGAAATCAGATACGCAGTATTTT. The full variable domain, in which reference TRBV5-1 and TRBJ2-3 provide the parts outside the CDR3, is KAGVTQTPRYLIKTRGQQVTLSCSPISGHRSVSWYQQTPGQGLQFLFEYFSETQRNKGNFPGRFSGRQFSNSRSEMNVSTLELGDSALYLCASSSLVAGGKSDTQYFGPGTRLTVL.

The sample holds a few counts of this clone. The chain combines TRBV29-1 with TRBJ2-7; TRBD1 matches at 9 bases. Per germline, CDR1 SQVTM and CDR2 ANQGSEA. There are 12 residues in the CDR3. J gave up 4 bases and V 7 bases, and 5 bases lay outside the gene matches. This CDR3 is CSGGDRVYEQYF. In DNA form, the CDR3 reads TGCAGCGGGGGGGACAGGGTTTACGAGCAGTACTTC.

V gene TRBV4-2 combines with J gene TRBJ1-1, with D hard to call. The CDR3 spans 14 residues. The V gene's germline CDR1 is LGHNA and CDR2 YNFKEQ. V was trimmed by 4 bases and J by 2 bases, leaving 11 bases between them. The CDR3: CASSLGEVNTEAFF. The DNA for the CDR3 is TGTGCCAGCAGCCTGGGAGAGGTCAACACTGAAGCTTTCTTT.

J is TRBJ2-3 and V is TRBV6-1, with 9 bases lining up with TRBD2. CDR1 is MNHNS and CDR2 is SASEGT in the germline V gene. V was pared by 0 bases and J by 1 base, with 8 bases of the junction left unmatched. The CDR3 is made up of 18 amino acids. This CDR3 reads CASSEAPGVAGGTDTQYF. CDR3 bases: TGTGCCAGCAGTGAAGCGCCCGGGGTAGCGGGAGGCACAGATACGCAGTATTTT.

This clone has more than one count but fewer than ten. The rearrangement links TRBV6-6 to TRBJ2-5; D not resolved. V lost 5 bases and J lost 3, with 10 bases in between. The germline gives CDR1 MNHNY, CDR2 SVGAGI (reference sequence). The CDR3 is made up of 13 amino acids. The CDR3 here is CASSHAGKETQYF. CDR3 in DNA: TGTGCCAGCAGTCACGCAGGCAAAGAGACCCAGTACTTC.

This clone was detected once. V is TRBV29-1 and J is TRBJ1-5; D gene uncertain. The CDR3 consists of 12 residues. The ends were cut back, 4 bases at V and 4 bases at J, with 8 bases in the middle. Germline V lookup: CDR1 SQVTM, CDR2 ANQGSEA. The CDR3 nucleotides are TGCAGCGTTGGGGAGAGAAATCAGCCCCAGCATTTT. This codes for CSVGERNQPQHF.